The 14 T cell receptor beta chains in this list originate from one sample, sequenced in a study of cytomegalovirus exposure and HLA in healthy donors. PCR primers comprised 60 Vbeta and 13 Jbeta primers. The assay was immunoSEQ multiplex PCR, and TCRdb's table has in-frame clones only and misses some. The sample lists approximately 160,000 clones, approximately 80% occurring once. Material: PBMCs. The receptors here all came from a male donor in good health and CMV-seropositive.

V gene TRBV15 combines with J gene TRBJ2-5, with 11 bases that match TRBD2. CDR1 is LNHNV and CDR2 is YYDKDF in the germline V gene (reference sequence). V dropped 0 bases and J dropped 4; count of bases not matched to a gene: 7. This CDR3 spans 17 amino acids. The DNA of the CDR3 is TGTGCCACCAGCAGAGAAGTAGCGGGGGGGTTCGGAGAGACCCAGTACTTC. As protein: CATSREVAGGFGETQYF. Looking up the rest from reference TRBV15 and TRBJ2-5 gives the full variable domain: DAMVIQNPRYQVTQFGKPVTLSCSQTLNHNVMYWYQQKSSQAPKLLFHYYDKDFNNEADTPDNFQSRRPNTSFCFLDIRSPGLGDTAMYLCATSREVAGGFGETQYFGPGTRLLVL.

A few counts support this clone. The V gene is TRBV7-9, the J gene TRBJ1-5; 7 bases match TRBD1. Germline CDR1 is SEHNR and CDR2 is FQNEAQ (reference sequence). This CDR3 comprises 13 residues. Losses at the gene ends were 2 bases for V and 5 bases for J; bases not matched to a gene: 0. CDR3 sequence (DNA): TGTGCCAGCAGCTTACAGGGGGATCAGCCCCAGCATTTT. As protein: CASSLQGDQPQHF.

V and J are TRBV19 and TRBJ1-1; D is unclear. V shed 2 bases and J shed 1 base, with 11 bases lying between them. This CDR3 is 15 amino acids long. Germline CDR1 LNHDA, CDR2 SQIVND (reference sequence). CDR3 protein: CASSILPPGNTEAFF. Written as DNA, the CDR3 is TGTGCCAGTAGTATACTCCCCCCAGGGAACACTGAAGCTTTCTTT.

The chain couples TRBV5-1 to TRBJ2-5; 7 nucleotides align to TRBD1. After removal of 4 bases from V and 6 bases from J, the junction contained 9 bases not matched to a gene. This CDR3 contains 14 residues. Germline values: CDR1 SGHRS, CDR2 YFSETQ. This CDR3 reads CASSHADRVKTQYF. CDR3 bases: TGCGCCAGCAGCCACGCCGACAGGGTCAAGACCCAGTACTTC.

This clone was picked up one time. This rearrangement joins TRBV5-1 to TRBJ2-7; 14 nucleotides line up with TRBD2. Germline V lookup: CDR1 SGHRS, CDR2 YFSETQ. The CDR3 has 15 residues. V dropped 2 bases and J dropped 9; count of bases not matched to a gene: 7. In nucleotides, the CDR3 is TGCGCCAGCAGCTTAGAAGGGACTAGCGGGGGAAGGCAGTACTTC. Translated: CASSLEGTSGGRQYF.

This clone was detected only a few times. The V and J genes are TRBV19 and TRBJ2-7, with 9 positions matching TRBD1. V dropped 6 bases and J dropped 2; count of bases not matched to a gene: 5. This CDR3 contains 14 residues. The germline CDR1 and CDR2 sequences are LNHDA and SQIVND (reference sequence). Written as DNA, the CDR3 is TGTGCCAGTAGACAACAGGGGGCGGCCTACGAGCAGTACTTC. Its protein product is CASRQQGAAYEQYF.

Concerning this clone itself: This sample includes further DNA sequences coding for the same CDR3. The CDR3 protein is CASSYRAGNLGELFF. Written as DNA, the CDR3 is TGTGCCAGCAGCTATAGAGCGGGGAACCTCGGGGAGCTGTTTTTT. The chain employs TRBV5-8 and TRBJ2-2; 7 positions match TRBD2. The trim removed 3 bases at V and 7 bases at J, leaving 9 bases unmatched. CDR1 and CDR2 from the germline V gene are SGHTS and YDEGEE. The CDR3 covers 15 residues. The full variable domain, in which reference TRBV5-8 and TRBJ2-2 provide the parts outside the CDR3, is EAGVTQSPTHLIKTRGQQATLRCSPISGHTSVYWYQQALGLGLQFLLWYDEGEERNRGNFPPRFSGRQFPNYSSELNVNALELEDSALYLCASSYRAGNLGELFFGEGSRLTVL.

V is TRBV28 and J is TRBJ1-2; unclear D gene. The CDR3 length is 16 residues. Germline assignment: CDR1 MDHEN and CDR2 SYDVKM. Trimming removed 7 bases at V and 1 base at J, with 19 bases between. The CDR3 bases are TGTGCCAGCAACTTCGCGGCCAGCTCACATAACTATGGCTACACCTTC. Residues: CASNFAASSHNYGYTF.

The gene calls are TRBV25-1 and TRBJ2-7, with D maybe TRBD2 (6 bases). Germline CDR1 reads MGHDK; CDR2 reads SYGVNS. The germline V and J ends were trimmed by 5 bases and 0 bases, with 14 bases remaining between them. This CDR3 is built from 15 residues. The CDR3 is CASSPWGGDSYEQYF. In nucleotides, the CDR3 is TGTGCCAGCAGTCCCTGGGGCGGGGACTCCTACGAGCAGTACTTC.

The chain links TRBV9 to TRBJ2-7; a weak D match, TRBD1 (5 bases). Germline loops: CDR1 SGDLS, CDR2 YYNGEE. Trimming pared 0 bases from V and 6 bases from J, leaving 13 bases between. This CDR3 has 14 residues. The CDR3 nucleotides read TGTGCCAGCAGCGTAGGTTTGGGGCCTAGCGAGCAGTACTTC. It yields the protein CASSVGLGPSEQYF.

The CDR3 DNA sequence: TGTGCCATCAGTGACAGGGTCGGGACTGAAGCTTTCTTT. Its protein is CAISDRVGTEAFF. The chain links TRBV10-3 to TRBJ1-1, with D possibly being TRBD1 (5 bases). The V end was cut by 3 bases, the J end by 5 bases, with 10 bases between. This CDR3 is built from 13 residues. Looked up from germline, CDR1 is ENHRY and CDR2 is SYGVKD.

The chain joins TRBV2 to TRBJ1-2; D possibly corresponds to TRBD1 (6 bases). The CDR3 is 14 amino acids. Trimming shortened V by 10 bases and J by 8 bases, and 23 bases separated the two germline ends. From germline, CDR1 is SNHLY and CDR2 FYNNEI. The CDR3 bases are TGTGCCACCTTAACAGGGACCTCCATAGGGGGCTACACCTTC. Its translation is CATLTGTSIGGYTF.

This clone occurred once. The genes are TRBV5-4 and TRBJ2-3; D remains unclear. Germline assignment: CDR1 SGHNT and CDR2 YYREEE (reference sequence). The CDR3 length is 12 residues. V was pared by 4 bases and J by 4 bases, with 7 bases between. For the CDR3, the DNA is TGTGCCAGCAGCCCAGGCGCAGATACGCAGTATTTT. Protein: CASSPGADTQYF.

The table lists this clone with a count of one. This chain joins TRBV7-2 and TRBJ1-3; 7 bases fit TRBD1. The junction had 10 bases not matched to a gene; V was cut back by 5 bases and J by 9 bases. The CDR3 loop spans 14 amino acids. CDR1 SGHTA and CDR2 FQGNSA come from the germline V gene. The CDR3 DNA reads as TGTGCCAGCAGCAACCAACAGGGGTCTGGCACCATATATTTT. Translated: CASSNQQGSGTIYF.